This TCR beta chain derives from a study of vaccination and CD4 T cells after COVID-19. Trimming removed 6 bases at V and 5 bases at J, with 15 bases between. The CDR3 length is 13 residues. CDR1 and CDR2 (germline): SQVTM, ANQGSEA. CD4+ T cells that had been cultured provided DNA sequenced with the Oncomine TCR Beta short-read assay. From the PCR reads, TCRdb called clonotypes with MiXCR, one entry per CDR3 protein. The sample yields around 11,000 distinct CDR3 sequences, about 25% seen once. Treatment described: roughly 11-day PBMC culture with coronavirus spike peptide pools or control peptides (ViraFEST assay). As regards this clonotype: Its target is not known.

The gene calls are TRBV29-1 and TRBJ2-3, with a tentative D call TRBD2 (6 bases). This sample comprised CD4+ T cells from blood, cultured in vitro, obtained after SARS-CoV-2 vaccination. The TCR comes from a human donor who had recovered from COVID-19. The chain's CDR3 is CSVRRGMVDTQYF. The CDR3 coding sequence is TGCAGCGTCCGTCGGGGGATGGTAGATACGCAGTATTTT.